This TCR beta chain was captured in a study of T cell changes during pregnancy in multiple sclerosis. Clones were sequenced by immunoSEQ multiplex PCR, and TCRdb holds only the in-frame ones, with some missing. The sample includes about 49,000 clones, nearly 90% of them seen just once. The receptor comes from a female donor in good health, enrolled as a control in a pregnancy study. The specimen was peripheral blood, collected after pregnancy.

For the CDR3, the DNA is TGCGCCAGCAGCCAAGATCACTCCACAGGGAACTATGGCTACACCTTC. Residues: CASSQDHSTGNYGYTF. The chain links TRBV4-3 to TRBJ1-2; D possibly corresponds to TRBD1 (6 bases). The CDR3 is 16 residues long. Germline-derived CDR1 and CDR2 are LGHNA and YSLEER. V lost 0 bases to trimming and J lost 2 bases, with 13 bases between them.